The clone carrying this TCR beta chain has a handful of counts. The antigen remains undetermined. This sample was included in a study of T cell repertoires in cytomegalovirus infection. V dropped 7 bases and J dropped 7 bases, with 13 bases sitting between them. Germline V gives CDR1 MDHEN, CDR2 SYDVKM. The CDR3 has 13 residues. TCRdb independently ran MiXCR on the reads; one entry per CDR3 protein. The sample contains roughly 220,000 distinct CDR3 sequences, roughly two fifths of which appear only once. The V call is TRBV28, the J call TRBJ2-2; no reliable D call. The sample was CD8+ T cells from cultured PBMCs, taken from culture after CMV antigen stimulation. The receptor was derived from a human donor in good health (CMV status not recorded). Some clones in this sample may be carry-over from other donors' samples. CDR3 sequence (DNA): TGTGCCAGCACCATATATGGTGTCGGGGAGCTGTTTTTT. It translates to CASTIYGVGELFF.